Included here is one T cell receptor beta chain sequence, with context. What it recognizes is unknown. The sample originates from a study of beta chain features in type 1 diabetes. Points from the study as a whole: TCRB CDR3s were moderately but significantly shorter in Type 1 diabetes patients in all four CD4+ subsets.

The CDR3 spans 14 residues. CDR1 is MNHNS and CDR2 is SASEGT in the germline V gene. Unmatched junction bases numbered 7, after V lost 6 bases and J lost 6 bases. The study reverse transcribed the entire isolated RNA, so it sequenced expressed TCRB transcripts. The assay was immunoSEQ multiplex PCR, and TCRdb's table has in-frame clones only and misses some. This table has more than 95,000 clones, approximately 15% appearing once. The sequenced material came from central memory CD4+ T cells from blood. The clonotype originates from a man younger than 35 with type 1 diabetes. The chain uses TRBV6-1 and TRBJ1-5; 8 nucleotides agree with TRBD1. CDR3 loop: CASSLDRESQPQHF. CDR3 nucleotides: TGTGCCAGCAGCCTGGACAGGGAGAGTCAGCCCCAGCATTTT.